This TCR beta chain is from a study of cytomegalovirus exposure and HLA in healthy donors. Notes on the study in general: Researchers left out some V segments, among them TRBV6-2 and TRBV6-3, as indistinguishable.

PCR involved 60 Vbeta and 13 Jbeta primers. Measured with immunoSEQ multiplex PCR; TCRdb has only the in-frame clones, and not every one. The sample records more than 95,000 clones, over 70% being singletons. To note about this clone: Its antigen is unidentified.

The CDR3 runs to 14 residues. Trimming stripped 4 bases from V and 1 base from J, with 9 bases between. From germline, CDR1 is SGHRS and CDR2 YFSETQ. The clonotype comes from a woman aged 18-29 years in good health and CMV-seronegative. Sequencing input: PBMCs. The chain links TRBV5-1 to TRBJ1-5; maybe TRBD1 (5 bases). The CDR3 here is CASSHGQSNQPQHF. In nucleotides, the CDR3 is TGCGCCAGCAGCCACGGACAAAGCAATCAGCCCCAGCATTTT.